This T cell receptor beta chain was documented in a study of cytomegalovirus exposure and HLA in healthy donors. Study-wide results and limits: A later analysis found common viral pathogens apparently linked to several of the most significant clusters. A missense variant in DCLRE1C was later tied to TCR beta V- and J-gene trimming. Altogether, around 160 TCR beta chains were recorded as cytomegalovirus-associated. Accurate prediction of most subjects' HLA-A and HLA-B alleles from TCR beta sequences was reported.

Between the trimmed V and J ends, which lost 3 bases and 4 bases, there was a span of 10 bases. Germline CDR1 MNHNS, CDR2 SASEGT. This CDR3 spans 14 amino acids. Concerning this clone itself: Its antigen is as yet unknown.

The PCR used 60 Vbeta and 13 Jbeta primers. Here immunoSEQ multiplex PCR was the method, and the copy in TCRdb shows in-frame clones only, minus some. This table has some 120,000 clones, 80% appearing once. This sequence joins TRBV6-1 and TRBJ2-1, with D possibly matching TRBD2 (6 bases). Specimen: PBMCs. The origin of this receptor is a young man in good health and CMV-seronegative. The CDR3 DNA sequence: TGTGCCAGCAGTGAGAGCGGGTTTTACAATGAGCAGTTCTTC. Protein sequence: CASSESGFYNEQFF.